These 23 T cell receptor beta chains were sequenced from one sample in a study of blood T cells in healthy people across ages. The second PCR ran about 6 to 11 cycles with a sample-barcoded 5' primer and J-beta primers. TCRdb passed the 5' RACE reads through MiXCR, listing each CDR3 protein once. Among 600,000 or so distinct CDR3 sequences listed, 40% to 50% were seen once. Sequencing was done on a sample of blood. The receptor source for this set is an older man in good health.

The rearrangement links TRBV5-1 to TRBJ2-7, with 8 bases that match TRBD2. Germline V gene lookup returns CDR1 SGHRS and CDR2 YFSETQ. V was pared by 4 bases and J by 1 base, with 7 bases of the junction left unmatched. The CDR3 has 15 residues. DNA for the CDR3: TGCGCCAGCAGCCCGGGGGGGGACACTTCCTACGAGCAGTACTTC. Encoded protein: CASSPGGDTSYEQYF.

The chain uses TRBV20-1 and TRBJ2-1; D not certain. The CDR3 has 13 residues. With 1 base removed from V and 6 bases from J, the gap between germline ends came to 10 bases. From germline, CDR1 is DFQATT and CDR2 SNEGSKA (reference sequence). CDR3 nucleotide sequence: TGCAGTGCTAGAGGGTCCTTTGCCAATGAGCAGTTCTTC. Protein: CSARGSFANEQFF.

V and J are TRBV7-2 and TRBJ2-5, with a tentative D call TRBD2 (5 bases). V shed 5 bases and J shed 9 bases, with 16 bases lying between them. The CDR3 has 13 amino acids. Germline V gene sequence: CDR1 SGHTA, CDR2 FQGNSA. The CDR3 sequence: CASSRYRTEAQYF. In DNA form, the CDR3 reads TGTGCCAGCAGCCGGTACCGAACGGAGGCCCAGTACTTC.

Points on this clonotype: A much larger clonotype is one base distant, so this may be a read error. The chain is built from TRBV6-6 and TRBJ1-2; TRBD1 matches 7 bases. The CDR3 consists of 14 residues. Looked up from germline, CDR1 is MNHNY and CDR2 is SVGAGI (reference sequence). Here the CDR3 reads CASSYSTGNNGHTF. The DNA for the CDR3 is TGTGCCAGCAGTTACTCGACAGGGAATAATGGCCACACCTTC.

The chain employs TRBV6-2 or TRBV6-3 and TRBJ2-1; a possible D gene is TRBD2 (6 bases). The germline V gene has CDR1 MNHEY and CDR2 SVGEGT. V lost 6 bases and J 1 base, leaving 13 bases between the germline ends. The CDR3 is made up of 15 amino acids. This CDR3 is CASREGRFSYNEQFF. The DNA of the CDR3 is TGTGCCAGCAGGGAGGGCAGATTTTCCTACAATGAGCAGTTCTTC.

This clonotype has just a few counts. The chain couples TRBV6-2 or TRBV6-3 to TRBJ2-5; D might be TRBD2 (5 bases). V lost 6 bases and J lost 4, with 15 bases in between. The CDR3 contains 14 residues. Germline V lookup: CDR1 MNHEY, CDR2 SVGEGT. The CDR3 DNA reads TGTGCCAGCAGCTTCCGGTGGGGAGCAGAGACCCAGTACTTC. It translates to CASSFRWGAETQYF.

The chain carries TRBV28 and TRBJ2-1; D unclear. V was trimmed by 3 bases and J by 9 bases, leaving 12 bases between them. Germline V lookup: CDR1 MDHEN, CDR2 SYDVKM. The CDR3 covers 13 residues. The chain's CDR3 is CASSFGAAGEQFF. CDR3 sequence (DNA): TGTGCCAGCAGTTTCGGCGCGGCAGGTGAGCAGTTCTTC.

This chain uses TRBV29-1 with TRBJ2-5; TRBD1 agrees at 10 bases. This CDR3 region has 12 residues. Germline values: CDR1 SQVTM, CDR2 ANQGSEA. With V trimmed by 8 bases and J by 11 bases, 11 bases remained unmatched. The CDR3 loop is CSYVGQGKIQYF. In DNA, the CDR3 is TGCAGCTACGTGGGACAGGGGAAAATTCAGTACTTC.

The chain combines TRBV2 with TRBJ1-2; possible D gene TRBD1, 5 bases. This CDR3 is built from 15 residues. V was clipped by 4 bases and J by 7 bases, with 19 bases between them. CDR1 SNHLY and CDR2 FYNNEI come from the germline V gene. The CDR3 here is CASSVRQSVLTGYTF. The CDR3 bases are TGTGCCAGCAGTGTGCGACAGTCGGTACTTACTGGCTACACCTTC.

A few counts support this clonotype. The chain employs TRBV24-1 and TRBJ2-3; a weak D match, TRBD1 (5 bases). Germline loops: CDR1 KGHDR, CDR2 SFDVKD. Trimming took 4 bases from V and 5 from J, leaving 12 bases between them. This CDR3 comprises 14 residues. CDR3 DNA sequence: TGTGCCACCAGTGACAGGACCCAGGGAGATACGCAGTATTTT. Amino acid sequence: CATSDRTQGDTQYF.

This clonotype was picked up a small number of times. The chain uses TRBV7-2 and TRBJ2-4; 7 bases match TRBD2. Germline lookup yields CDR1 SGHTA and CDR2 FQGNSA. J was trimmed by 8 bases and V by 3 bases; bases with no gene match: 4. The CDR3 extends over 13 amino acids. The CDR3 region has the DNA TGTGCCAGCAGCTTTAGACTAGCTCACATTCAGTACTTC. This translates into CASSFRLAHIQYF.

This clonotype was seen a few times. CDR3 in amino acids: CASSLRGMHEQFF. CDR3 nucleotides: TGCGCCAGCAGCCTACGTGGGATGCATGAGCAGTTCTTC. The chain joins TRBV4-3 to TRBJ2-1; the D is unclear. With 4 bases removed from V and 8 bases from J, the gap between germline ends came to 12 bases. Germline CDR1 and CDR2: LGHNA and YSLEER. This CDR3 spans 13 amino acids.

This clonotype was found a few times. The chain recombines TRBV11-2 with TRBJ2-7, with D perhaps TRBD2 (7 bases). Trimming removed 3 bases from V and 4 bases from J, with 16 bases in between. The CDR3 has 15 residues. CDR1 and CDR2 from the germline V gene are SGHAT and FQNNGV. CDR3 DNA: TGTGCCAGCAGCTTGATGGCGGGGGCCTTTTACGAGCAGTACTTC. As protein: CASSLMAGAFYEQYF.

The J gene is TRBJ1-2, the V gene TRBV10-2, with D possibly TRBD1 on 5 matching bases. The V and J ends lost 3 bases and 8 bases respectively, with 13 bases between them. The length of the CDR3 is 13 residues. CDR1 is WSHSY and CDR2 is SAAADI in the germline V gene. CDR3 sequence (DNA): TGCGCCAGCAGTGAAGGGCAGGGTGGCGGCTACACCTTC. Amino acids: CASSEGQGGGYTF.

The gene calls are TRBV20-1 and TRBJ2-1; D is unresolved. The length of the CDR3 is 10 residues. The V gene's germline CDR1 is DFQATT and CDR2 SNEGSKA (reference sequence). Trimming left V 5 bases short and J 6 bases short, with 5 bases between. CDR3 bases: TGCAGTGCTTGGCGCAATGAGCAGTTCTTC. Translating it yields CSAWRNEQFF.

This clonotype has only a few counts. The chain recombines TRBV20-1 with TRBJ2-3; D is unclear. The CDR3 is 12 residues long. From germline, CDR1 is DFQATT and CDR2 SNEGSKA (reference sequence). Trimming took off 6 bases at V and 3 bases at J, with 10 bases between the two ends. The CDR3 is CSAPFLTDTQYF. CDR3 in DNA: TGCAGTGCGCCCTTCCTTACAGATACGCAGTATTTT.

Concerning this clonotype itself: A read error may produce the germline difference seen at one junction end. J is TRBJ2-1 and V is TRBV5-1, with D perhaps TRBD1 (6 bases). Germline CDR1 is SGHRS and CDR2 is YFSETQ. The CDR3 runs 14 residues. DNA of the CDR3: TGCGTCAGCAGCTTAAATTGGGGGCCCAATGAGCAGTTCTTC. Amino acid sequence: CVSSLNWGPNEQFF.

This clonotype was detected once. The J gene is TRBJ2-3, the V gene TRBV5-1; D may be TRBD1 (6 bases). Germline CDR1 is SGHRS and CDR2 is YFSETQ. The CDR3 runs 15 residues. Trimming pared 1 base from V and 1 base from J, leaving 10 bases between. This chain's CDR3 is CASSLNRQGTDTQYF. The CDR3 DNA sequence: TGCGCCAGCAGCTTGAACCGACAGGGCACAGATACGCAGTATTTT.

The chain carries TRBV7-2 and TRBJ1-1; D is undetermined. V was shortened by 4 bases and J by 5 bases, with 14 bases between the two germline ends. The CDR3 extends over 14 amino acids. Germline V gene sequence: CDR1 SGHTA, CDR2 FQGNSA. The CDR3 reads CASSSRAVRTEAFF. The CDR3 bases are TGTGCCAGCAGCTCGAGGGCAGTACGGACTGAAGCTTTCTTT.

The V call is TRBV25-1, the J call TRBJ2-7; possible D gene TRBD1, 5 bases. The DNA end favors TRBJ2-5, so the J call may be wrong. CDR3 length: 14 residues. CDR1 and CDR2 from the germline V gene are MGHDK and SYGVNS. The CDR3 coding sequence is TGTGCCAGCAGCGGGTCAGCAGGGCGGGAGACCCAGTACTTC. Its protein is CASSGSAGRETQYF.

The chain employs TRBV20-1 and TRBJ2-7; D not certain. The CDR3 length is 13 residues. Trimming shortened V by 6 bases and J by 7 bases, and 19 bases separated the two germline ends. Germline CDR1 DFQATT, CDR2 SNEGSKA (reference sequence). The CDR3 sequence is CSAGPPNMNEQYF. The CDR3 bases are TGCAGTGCAGGGCCCCCCAACATGAATGAGCAGTACTTC.

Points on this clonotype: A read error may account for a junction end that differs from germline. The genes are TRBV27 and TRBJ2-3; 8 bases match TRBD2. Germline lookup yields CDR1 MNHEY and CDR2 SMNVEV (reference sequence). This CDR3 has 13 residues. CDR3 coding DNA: TGTGCCAGCAGTTTATTTAACGGGCGGGGGGAGCATTTT. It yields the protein CASSLFNGRGEHF.

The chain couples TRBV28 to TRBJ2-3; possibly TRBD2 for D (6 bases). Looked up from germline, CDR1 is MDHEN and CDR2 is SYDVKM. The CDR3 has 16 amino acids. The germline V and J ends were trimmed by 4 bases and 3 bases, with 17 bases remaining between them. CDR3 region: CASSSGAAPLTDTQYF. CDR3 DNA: TGTGCCAGCAGTTCGGGAGCGGCCCCTTTGACAGATACGCAGTATTTT.